This T cell receptor (beta chain) is drawn from a study of OX40 agonist ivuxolimab in advanced cancers. Describing the broader study: Ivuxolimab was a fully human IgG2 agonistic monoclonal antibody targeting the costimulatory receptor OX40 (CD134). The paper describes the monotherapy dose-escalation part (N of about 50 patients) of the phase I trial of ivuxolimab. Of the approximately 54 patients in dose escalation, about 20 had hepatocellular carcinoma, about 15 had melanoma, 9 had renal cell carcinoma and 9 had head and neck cancer. Intravenous ivuxolimab was administered to patients every 2 weeks at six dose levels: 0.01, 0.1, 0.3, 1.5, 3 and 10 mg/kg. In the dose-escalation cohort, 75% to 85% of patients were male, and the mean age was roughly 60 years with a range of about 23 to 79. Partial responses were achieved by three dose-escalation patients, of whom one had hepatocellular carcinoma and two had cutaneous melanoma. Prior anti-PD-1, anti-PD-L1 or anti-CTLA-4 therapy was permitted, and approximately 40% of dose-escalation patients had received checkpoint inhibitors. Peripheral TCRbeta sequencing was intended to test whether TCR sequence diversity was altered and clonal T-cell expansion was caused by ivuxolimab.

Genomic DNA was extracted from sorted cells for sequencing of the TCRbeta CDR3 region. The immunoSEQ Assay was used to sequence the TCRbeta CDR3 regions. As stored in TCRdb, this immuneACCESS dataset retains in-frame rearrangements with V and J assigned. A fraction of the clones does not appear; measured against another copy, unresolved V genes explain less than half of the discrepancy, and the remainder lacks a known reason. A total of 20,000 to 25,000 clones appear in this sample, 75% to 80% of them only once. The top ten constitute 16% of the sample. Via the germline V gene, CDR1 is SQVTM and CDR2 ANQGSEA. Including cysteine and phenylalanine, the CDR3 has 11 amino acids. Only CDR3 DNA is held: 33 bases, read in frame from base 1. Cut back by 7 bases and 3 bases, the V and J ends lie 9 bases apart. For this clone: Its antigen is not yet known. There are no base qualities to consult, and no much larger clone falls within one base.

Patients with a history of autoimmune disease or receiving systemic immunosuppression were excluded from the trial. Peripheral blood for TCR sequencing was collected from all dose cohorts at baseline, on cycle 4 day 1, and on cycle 7 day 1. The samples were taken from a phase I, first-in-human, multicenter, open-label dose-escalation trial of ivuxolimab. Adults with locally advanced or metastatic head and neck squamous cell, hepatocellular, melanoma or renal cell carcinoma were enrolled in the trial. Before TCR sequencing, CD4+ and CD8+ T cells were separately sorted from peripheral blood. Study-level results and caveats: The antigen specificity of the clonally expanded peripheral T cells was not determined. Low levels of normalized T-cell clonal expansion were also shown by some nonresponding patients. Partial responders in the 0.1-3.0 mg/kg groups had among the lowest normalized peripheral clonal expansion, especially among CD8+ T cells. Clonal expansion of both CD4+ and CD8+ blood T cells was observed from baseline to week 6 at doses 0.1 to 3.0 mg/kg. On average, CD8+ T cells showed more expanded clones than CD4+ T cells after ivuxolimab.

This TCR came from an adult with an advanced solid tumor such as melanoma, head and neck, liver or kidney cancer. This sequence uses TRBV29-1 and TRBJ1-2, with the D gene not clear enough to name. The source was CD4+ or CD8+ T cells sorted from blood, collected in a trial of the OX40 agonist ivuxolimab. The CDR3 here reads CSASTDYGYTF. The bases are TGCAGCGCCAGTACCGACTATGGCTACACCTTC. The CDR3 plus the reference TRBV29-1 and TRBJ1-2 genes for the other parts give the full variable domain: SAVISQKPSRDICQRGTSLTIQCQVDSQVTMMFWYRQQPGQSLTLIATANQGSEATYESGFVIDKFPISRPNLTFSTLTVSNMSPEDSSIYLCSASTDYGYTFGSGTRLTVV.